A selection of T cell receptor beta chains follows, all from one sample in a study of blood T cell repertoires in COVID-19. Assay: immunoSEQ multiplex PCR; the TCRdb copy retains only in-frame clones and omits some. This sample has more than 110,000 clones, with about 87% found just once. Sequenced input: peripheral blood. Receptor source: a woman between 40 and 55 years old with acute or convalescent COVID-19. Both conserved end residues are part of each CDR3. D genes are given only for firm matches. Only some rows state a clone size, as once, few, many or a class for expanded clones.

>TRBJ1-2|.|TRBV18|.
CASSPRRDGYTF
TGTGCCAGCTCACCACGCAGGGATGGCTACACCTTC
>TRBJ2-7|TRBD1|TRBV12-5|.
CASGSRDSFYEQYF
TGTGCTAGTGGTTCTCGGGACAGCTTCTACGAGCAGTACTTC
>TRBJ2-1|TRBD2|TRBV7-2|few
CASSTGLAGMRGYNEQFF
TGTGCCAGCAGCACAGGACTAGCGGGTATGAGGGGCTACAATGAGCAGTTCTTC
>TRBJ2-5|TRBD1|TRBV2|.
CASSGTGEGWETQYF
TGTGCCAGCAGTGGGACAGGGGAAGGTTGGGAGACCCAGTACTTC
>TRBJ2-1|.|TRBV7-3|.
CASSRLAEATYNEQFF
TGTGCCAGCAGCAGATTAGCGGAGGCTACCTACAATGAGCAGTTCTTC
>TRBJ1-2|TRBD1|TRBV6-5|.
CASTNGQGGYTF
TGTGCCAGCACCAACGGACAGGGAGGCTACACCTTC
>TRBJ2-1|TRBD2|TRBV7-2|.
CASSSTGGSYNEQFF
TGTGCCAGCAGCTCGACGGGAGGGAGTTACAATGAGCAGTTCTTC
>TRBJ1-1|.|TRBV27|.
CASSLQGSTEAFF
TGTGCCAGCAGTTTGCAGGGAAGCACTGAAGCTTTCTTT
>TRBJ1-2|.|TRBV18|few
CASSPTRQLYGYTF
TGTGCCAGCTCACCAACCCGACAGCTCTATGGCTACACCTTC
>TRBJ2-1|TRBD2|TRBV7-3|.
CASSFLAGGRDEQFF
TGTGCCAGCAGCTTCCTAGCGGGGGGGCGCGATGAGCAGTTCTTC
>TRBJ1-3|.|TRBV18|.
CASSSRQDNSGNTIYF
TGTGCCAGCTCCTCCAGACAGGACAACTCTGGAAACACCATATATTTT
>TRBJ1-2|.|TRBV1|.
CTSRDRDGYTF
TGCACCAGCCGCGACAGGGACGGCTACACCTTC
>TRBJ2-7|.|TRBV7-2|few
CASSPAPGLYEQYF
TGTGCCAGCAGCCCGGCGCCAGGGTTGTACGAGCAGTACTTC
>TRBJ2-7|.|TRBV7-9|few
CASSRARDEQYF
TGTGCCAGCAGCCGAGCTCGTGACGAGCAGTACTTC
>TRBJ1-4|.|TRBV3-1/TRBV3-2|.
CASSQVWASNEKLFF
TGTGCCAGCAGCCAAGTATGGGCTTCTAATGAAAAACTGTTTTTT
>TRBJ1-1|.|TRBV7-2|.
CASSFSPGLNTEAFF
TGTGCCAGCAGCTTTTCCCCGGGTTTGAACACTGAAGCTTTCTTT
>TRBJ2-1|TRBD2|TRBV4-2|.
CASSQGSWRGGHNEQFF
TGTGCCAGCAGCCAAGGATCTTGGCGGGGGGGCCACAATGAGCAGTTCTTC
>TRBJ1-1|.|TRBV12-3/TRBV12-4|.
CASSLGGQAFF
TGTGCCAGCAGTTTGGGGGGGCAAGCTTTCTTT
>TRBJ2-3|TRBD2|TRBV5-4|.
CASSFRRAGGTDTQYF
TGTGCCAGCAGCTTCCGGCGGGCGGGGGGCACAGATACGCAGTATTTT
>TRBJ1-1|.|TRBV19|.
CASRVGHMNTEAFF
TGTGCCAGTAGGGTGGGACACATGAACACTGAAGCTTTCTTT
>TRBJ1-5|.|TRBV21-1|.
CASSRWGKGQSKNQPQHF
TGTGCCAGCAGCAGGTGGGGAAAGGGACAGAGTAAAAATCAGCCCCAGCATTTT
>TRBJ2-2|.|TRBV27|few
CASSFRLSNTGELFF
TGTGCCAGCAGTTTCCGTCTCAGTAACACCGGGGAGCTGTTTTTT
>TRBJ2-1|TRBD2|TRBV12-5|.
CASGFLGEGLDNEQFF
TGTGCTAGTGGTTTTTTAGGGGAGGGCCTCGACAATGAGCAGTTCTTC
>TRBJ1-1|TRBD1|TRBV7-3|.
CASSTHRGGEAFF
TGTGCCAGCAGCACACACAGGGGAGGTGAAGCTTTCTTT
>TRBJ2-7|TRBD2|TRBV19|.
CASTGGSDEQYF
TGTGCCAGTACCGGGGGGTCGGACGAGCAGTACTTC
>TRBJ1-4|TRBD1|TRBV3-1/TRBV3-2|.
CASSIQGTGDEKLFF
TGTGCCAGCAGCATACAGGGGACGGGGGATGAAAAACTGTTTTTT
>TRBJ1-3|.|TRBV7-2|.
CASSWSGESGNTIYF
TGTGCCAGCAGCTGGTCAGGCGAGTCTGGAAACACCATATATTTT
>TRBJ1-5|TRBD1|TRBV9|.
CASSPGQASNQPQHF
TGTGCCAGCAGCCCCGGACAGGCCAGCAATCAGCCCCAGCATTTT
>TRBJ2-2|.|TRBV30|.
CAWSAYLDTGELFF
TGTGCCTGGAGTGCCTACTTGGACACCGGGGAGCTGTTTTTT
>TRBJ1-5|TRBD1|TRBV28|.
CASSKSSRGQNQPQHF
TGTGCCAGCAGTAAATCCTCCAGGGGGCAGAATCAGCCCCAGCATTTT
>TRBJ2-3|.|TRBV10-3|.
CAILAGTDTQYF
TGTGCCATCTTAGCCGGCACAGATACGCAGTATTTT
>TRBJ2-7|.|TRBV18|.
CASSPRIGDFGEQYF
TGTGCCAGCTCGCCCAGAATCGGGGACTTCGGTGAGCAGTACTTC
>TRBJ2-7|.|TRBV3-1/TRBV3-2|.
CASSQTRQSPYSYEQYF
TGTGCCAGCAGCCAAACCCGACAGTCACCCTACTCCTACGAGCAGTACTTC
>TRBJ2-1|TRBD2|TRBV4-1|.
CASSRTGGGGALGEQFF
TGCGCCAGCAGCCGGACGGGAGGCGGGGGGGCCTTGGGAGAGCAGTTCTTC
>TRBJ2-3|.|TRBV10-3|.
CAISEPTGLASTDTQYF
TGTGCCATCAGTGAGCCCACAGGGCTCGCTAGCACAGATACGCAGTATTTT